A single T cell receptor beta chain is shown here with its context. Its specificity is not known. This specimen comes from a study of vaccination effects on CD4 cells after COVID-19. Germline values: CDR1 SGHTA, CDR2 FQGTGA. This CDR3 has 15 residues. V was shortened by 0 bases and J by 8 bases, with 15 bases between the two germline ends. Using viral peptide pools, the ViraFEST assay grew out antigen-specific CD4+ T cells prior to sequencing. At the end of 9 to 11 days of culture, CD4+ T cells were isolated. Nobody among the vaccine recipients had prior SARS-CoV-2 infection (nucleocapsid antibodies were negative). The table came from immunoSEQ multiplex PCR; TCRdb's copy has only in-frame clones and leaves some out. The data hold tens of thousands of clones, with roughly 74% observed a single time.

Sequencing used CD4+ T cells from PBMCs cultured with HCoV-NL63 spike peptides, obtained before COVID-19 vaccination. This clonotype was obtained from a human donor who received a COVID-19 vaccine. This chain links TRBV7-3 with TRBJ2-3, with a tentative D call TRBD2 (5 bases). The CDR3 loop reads CASSLTGVTGGTQYF. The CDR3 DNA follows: TGTGCCAGCAGCTTAACCGGGGTTACGGGTGGTACGCAGTATTTT.